The next 5 T cell receptor beta chains were all read from a single sample in a study of T-cell reconstitution after alpha-beta-depleted transplantation in children. During its preparation, the TCRbeta library received unique molecular identifiers. From the PCR reads, TCRdb called clonotypes with MiXCR, one entry per CDR3 protein. Seen here are roughly 300,000 distinct CDR3 sequences, roughly 12% observed once, and the top ten hold about a quarter. Sequencing was performed on peripheral blood, taken 180 days after TCRalphabeta/CD19-depleted stem cell transplant. The receptors stem from a male patient aged 2 to 9 who had a stem cell transplant for chronic granulomatous disease, so the T cells may come from the graft donor.

The V and J genes are TRBV13 and TRBJ2-1, with D tentatively TRBD1 or TRBD2 (5 bases each). Trimming took 5 bases from V and 6 from J, leaving 14 bases between them. Germline V gene data show CDR1 as PRHDT and CDR2 as FYEKMQ (reference sequence). This CDR3 comprises 14 residues. This CDR3 reads CASSHGDGVNEQFF. The CDR3 bases are TGTGCCAGCAGCCACGGGGACGGCGTCAATGAGCAGTTCTTC.

In its sample, this clonotype was seen many times. J is TRBJ2-5 and V is TRBV7-9, with D possibly called TRBD1 or TRBD2 (5 bases each). CDR1 SEHNR and CDR2 FQNEAQ come from the germline V gene (reference sequence). The length of the CDR3 is 17 residues. Trimming removed 4 bases at V and 0 bases at J, with 18 bases between. CDR3 loop: CASSSTGTKSYQETQYF. The CDR3 nucleotides are TGTGCCAGCAGCTCTACCGGGACCAAAAGCTACCAAGAGACCCAGTACTTC.

The V gene is TRBV9, the J gene TRBJ2-1, with a possible D match to TRBD1 (6 bases). The V gene's germline CDR1 is SGDLS and CDR2 YYNGEE. The CDR3 totals 12 residues. Trimming cost V 5 bases and J 11 bases, with 14 bases left between them. The CDR3 loop is CASSSYWDKQFF. The CDR3 DNA sequence: TGTGCCAGCAGTTCCTACTGGGACAAGCAGTTCTTC.

This clonotype showed up many times. This sequence joins TRBV12-3 or TRBV12-4 and TRBJ2-1, with TRBD2 matching over 8 bases. V was pared by 6 bases and J by 4 bases, with 14 bases of the junction left unmatched. The CDR3 has 17 amino acids. CDR3 in DNA: TGTGCCAGCAGCCTAAGCTTAACGGGGGGGAATTACAATGAGCAGTTCTTC. Encoded protein: CASSLSLTGGNYNEQFF.

The chain is built from TRBV12-3 or TRBV12-4 and TRBJ1-5; D uncertain. The CDR3 consists of 16 residues. V was shortened by 5 bases and J by 1 base, with 15 bases between the two germline ends. CDR3 nucleotides: TGTGCCAGCAGTCAACTCAACGGGGAAAGCAATCAGCCCCAGCATTTT. Translated, it gives CASSQLNGESNQPQHF.